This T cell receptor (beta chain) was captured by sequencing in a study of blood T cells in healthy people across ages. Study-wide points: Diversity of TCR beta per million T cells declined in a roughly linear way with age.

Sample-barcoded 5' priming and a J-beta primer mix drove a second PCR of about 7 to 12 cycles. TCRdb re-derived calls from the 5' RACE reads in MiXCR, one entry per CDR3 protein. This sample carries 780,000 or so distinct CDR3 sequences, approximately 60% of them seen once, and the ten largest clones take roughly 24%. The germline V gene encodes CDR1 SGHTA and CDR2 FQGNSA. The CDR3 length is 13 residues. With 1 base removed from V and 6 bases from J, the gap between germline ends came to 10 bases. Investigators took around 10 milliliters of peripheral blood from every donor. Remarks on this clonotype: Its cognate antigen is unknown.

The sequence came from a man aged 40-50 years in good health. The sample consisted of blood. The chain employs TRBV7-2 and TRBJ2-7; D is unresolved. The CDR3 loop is CASSLVASREQYF. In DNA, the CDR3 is TGTGCCAGCAGCTTAGTGGCATCTCGCGAGCAGTACTTC.